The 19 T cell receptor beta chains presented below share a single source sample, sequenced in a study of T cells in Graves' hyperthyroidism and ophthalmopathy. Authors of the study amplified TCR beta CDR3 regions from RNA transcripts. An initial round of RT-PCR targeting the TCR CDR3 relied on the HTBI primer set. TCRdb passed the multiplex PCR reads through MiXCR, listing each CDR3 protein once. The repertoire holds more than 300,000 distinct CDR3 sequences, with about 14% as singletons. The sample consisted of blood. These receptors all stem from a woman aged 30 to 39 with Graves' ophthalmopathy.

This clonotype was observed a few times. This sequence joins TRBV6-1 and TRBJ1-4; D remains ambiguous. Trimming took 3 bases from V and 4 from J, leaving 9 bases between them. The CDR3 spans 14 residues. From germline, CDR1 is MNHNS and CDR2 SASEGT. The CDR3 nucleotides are TGTGCCAGCAGTGATTTTCCAGATAATGAAAAACTGTTTTTT. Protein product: CASSDFPDNEKLFF.

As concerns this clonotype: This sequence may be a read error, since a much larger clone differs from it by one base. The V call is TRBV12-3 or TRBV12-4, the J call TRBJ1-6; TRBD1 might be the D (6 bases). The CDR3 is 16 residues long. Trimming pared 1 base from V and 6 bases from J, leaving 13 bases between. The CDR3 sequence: CASSLGGLELNSPLHF. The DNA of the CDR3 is TGTGCCAGCAGTTTAGGGGGGCTCGAACTTAATTCACCCCTCCACTTT.

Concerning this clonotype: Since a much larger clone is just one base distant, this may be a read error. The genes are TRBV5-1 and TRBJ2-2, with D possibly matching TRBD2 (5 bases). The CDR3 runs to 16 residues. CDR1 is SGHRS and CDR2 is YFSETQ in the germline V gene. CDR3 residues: CASSLLGGSPTGEPFF. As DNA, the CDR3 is TGCGCCAGCAGCTTACTCGGAGGAAGCCCAACCGGGGAGCCGTTTTTT.

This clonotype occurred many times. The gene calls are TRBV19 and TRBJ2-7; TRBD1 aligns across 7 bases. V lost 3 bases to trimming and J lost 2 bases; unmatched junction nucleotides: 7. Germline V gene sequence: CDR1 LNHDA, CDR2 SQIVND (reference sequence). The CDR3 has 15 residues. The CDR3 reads CASSIPGQIPYEQYF. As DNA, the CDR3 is TGTGCCAGTAGTATTCCGGGACAGATCCCCTACGAGCAGTACTTC.

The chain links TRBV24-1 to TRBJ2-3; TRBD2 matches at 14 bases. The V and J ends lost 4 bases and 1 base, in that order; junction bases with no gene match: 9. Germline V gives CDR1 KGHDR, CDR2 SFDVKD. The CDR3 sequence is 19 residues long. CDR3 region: CATSDWTSGGRRGTDTQYF. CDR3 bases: TGTGCCACCAGTGACTGGACTAGCGGGGGGCGTCGGGGCACAGATACGCAGTATTTT.

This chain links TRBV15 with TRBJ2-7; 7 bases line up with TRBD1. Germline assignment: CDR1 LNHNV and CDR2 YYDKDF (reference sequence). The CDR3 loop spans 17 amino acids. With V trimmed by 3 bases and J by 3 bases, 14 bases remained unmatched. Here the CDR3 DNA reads TGTGCCACCAGCAGTCCCCGGGACAGCCACTTCAACTACGAGCAGTACTTC. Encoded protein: CATSSPRDSHFNYEQYF.

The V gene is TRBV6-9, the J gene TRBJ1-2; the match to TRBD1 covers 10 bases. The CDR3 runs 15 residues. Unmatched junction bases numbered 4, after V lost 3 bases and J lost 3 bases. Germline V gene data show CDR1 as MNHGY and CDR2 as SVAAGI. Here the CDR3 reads CASSYIGQGDYGYTF. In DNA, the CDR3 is TGTGCCAGCAGTTACATCGGACAGGGGGACTATGGCTACACCTTC.

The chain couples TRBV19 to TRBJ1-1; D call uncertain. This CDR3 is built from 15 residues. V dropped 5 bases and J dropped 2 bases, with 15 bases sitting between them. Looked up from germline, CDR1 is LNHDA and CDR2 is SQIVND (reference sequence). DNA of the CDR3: TGTGCCAGTAGTCCCAGCCCCTCCCGAAACACTGAAGCTTTCTTT. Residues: CASSPSPSRNTEAFF.

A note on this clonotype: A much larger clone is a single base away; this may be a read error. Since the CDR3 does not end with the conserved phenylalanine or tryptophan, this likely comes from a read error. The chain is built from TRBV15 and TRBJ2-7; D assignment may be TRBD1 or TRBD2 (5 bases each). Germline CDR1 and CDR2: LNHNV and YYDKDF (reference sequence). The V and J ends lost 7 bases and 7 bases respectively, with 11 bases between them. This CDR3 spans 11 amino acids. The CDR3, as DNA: TGTGCCACCATGGGGGTGCGGGAGCAGTACCTC. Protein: CATMGVREQYL.

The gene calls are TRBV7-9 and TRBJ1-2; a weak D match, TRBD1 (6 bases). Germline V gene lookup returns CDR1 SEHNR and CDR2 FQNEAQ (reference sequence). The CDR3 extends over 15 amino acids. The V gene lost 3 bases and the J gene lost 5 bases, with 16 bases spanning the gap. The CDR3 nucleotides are TGTGCCAGCAGCTTGGACGGACCCCAGGGGTATGGCTACACCTTC. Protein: CASSLDGPQGYGYTF.

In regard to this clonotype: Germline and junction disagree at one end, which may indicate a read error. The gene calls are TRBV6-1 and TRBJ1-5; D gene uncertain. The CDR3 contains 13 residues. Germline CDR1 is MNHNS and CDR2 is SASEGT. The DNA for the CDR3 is TGTGCCAGTTTGTCGTACACATATCAACCCCAGCATTTT. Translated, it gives CASLSYTYQPQHF.

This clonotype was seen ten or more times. The CDR3 reads CASSTYGGQSRYEQYF. The CDR3 DNA reads TGTGCCAGCAGTACCTACGGGGGGCAGTCAAGGTACGAGCAGTACTTC. This chain joins TRBV28 and TRBJ2-7, with D possibly being TRBD2 (7 bases). CDR3 length: 16 residues. Germline V lookup: CDR1 MDHEN, CDR2 SYDVKM. Trimming cost V 5 bases and J 4 bases, with 21 bases left between them.

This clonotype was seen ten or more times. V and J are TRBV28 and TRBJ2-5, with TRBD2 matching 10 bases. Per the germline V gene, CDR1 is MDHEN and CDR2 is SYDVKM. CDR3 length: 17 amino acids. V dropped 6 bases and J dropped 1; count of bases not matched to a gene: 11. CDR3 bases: TGTGCCAGCAGACCGAACCTAGCGGGGGCCATCCAAGAGACCCAGTACTTC. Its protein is CASRPNLAGAIQETQYF.

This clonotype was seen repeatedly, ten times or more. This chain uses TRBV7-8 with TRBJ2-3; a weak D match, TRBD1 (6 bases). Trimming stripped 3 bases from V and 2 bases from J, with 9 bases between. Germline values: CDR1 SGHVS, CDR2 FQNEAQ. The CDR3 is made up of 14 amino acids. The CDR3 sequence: CASSLDRVTDTQYF. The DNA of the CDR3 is TGTGCCAGCAGCTTGGACAGAGTCACAGATACGCAGTATTTT.

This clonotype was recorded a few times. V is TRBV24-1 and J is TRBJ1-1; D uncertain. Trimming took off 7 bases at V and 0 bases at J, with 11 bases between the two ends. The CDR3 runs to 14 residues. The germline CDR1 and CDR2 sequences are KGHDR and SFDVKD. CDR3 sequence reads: CATRGTGLNTEAFF. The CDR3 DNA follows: TGTGCCACCAGGGGCACCGGATTGAACACTGAAGCTTTCTTT.

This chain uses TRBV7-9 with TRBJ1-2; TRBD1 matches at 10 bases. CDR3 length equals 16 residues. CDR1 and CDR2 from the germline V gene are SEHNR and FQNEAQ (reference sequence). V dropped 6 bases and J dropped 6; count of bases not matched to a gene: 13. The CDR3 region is CASSDRGLWSPDGYTF. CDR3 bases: TGTGCCAGCAGTGACAGGGGGCTTTGGTCCCCCGATGGCTACACCTTC.

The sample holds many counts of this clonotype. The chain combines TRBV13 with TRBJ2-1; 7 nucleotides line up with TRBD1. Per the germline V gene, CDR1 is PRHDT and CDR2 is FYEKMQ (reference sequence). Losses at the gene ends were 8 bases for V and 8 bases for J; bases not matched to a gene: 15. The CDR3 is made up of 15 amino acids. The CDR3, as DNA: TGTGCCAGCCGGAGACGAGGGGGCGTACTTTATGAGCAGTTCTTC. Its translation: CASRRRGGVLYEQFF.

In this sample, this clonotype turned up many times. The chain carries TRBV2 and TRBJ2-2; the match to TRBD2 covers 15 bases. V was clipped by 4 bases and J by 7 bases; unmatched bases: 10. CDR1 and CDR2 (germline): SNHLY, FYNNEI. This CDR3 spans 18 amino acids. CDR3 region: CASSAGLAGGTISGELFF. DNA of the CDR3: TGTGCCAGCAGTGCCGGACTAGCGGGGGGGACGATTAGCGGGGAGCTGTTTTTT.

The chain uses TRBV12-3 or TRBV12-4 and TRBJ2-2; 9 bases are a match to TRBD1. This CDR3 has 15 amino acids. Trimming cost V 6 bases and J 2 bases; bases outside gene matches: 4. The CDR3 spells CASSHRGLNTGELFF. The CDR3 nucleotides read TGTGCCAGCAGCCACAGGGGGCTAAACACCGGGGAGCTGTTTTTT.